The TCR beta chain described here comes from a study of cytomegalovirus exposure and HLA in healthy donors. Study-level results: A list of more than 150 TCR beta chains associated with cytomegalovirus was given. First-cohort TCR clusters were later found to tend to co-occur in the roughly 130 validation repertoires. Reportedly, cytomegalovirus status was diagnosed with high sensitivity and specificity.

Germline CDR1 SGHTS, CDR2 YDEGEE. J was trimmed by 9 bases and V by 5 bases; bases with no gene match: 16. The CDR3 is 16 residues long. Here immunoSEQ multiplex PCR was the method, and the copy in TCRdb shows in-frame clones only, minus some. The table lists about 130,000 clones, roughly 87% of them singletons, with 1% to 1.5% in the top ten. A note on this clone: Its antigen is unknown.

J is TRBJ2-1 and V is TRBV5-8, with TRBD2 matching over 8 bases. The sequencing sample was made of PBMCs. The receptor's source is a woman younger than 30 in good health and CMV-seronegative. CDR3 bases: TGTGCCAGCAGAACAGGATGGCGGGGGGCCCCTAGTGAGCAGTTCTTC. Residues: CASRTGWRGAPSEQFF.